A selection of T cell receptor beta chains follows, all from one sample in a study of regulatory T cells in long-lasting Graves disease. TCRdb reprocessed the multiplex PCR reads with MiXCR, giving one entry per CDR3 protein. The sample shows 350,000 to 450,000 distinct CDR3 sequences, 21% of them seen only once. Source: peripheral blood mononuclear cells (PBMCs), taken when the disease was refractory, from a patient treated with antithyroid drugs. Every receptor here comes from a female donor with Graves disease. Each CDR3 is given with its conserved first and last residue. Each record gives: D gene, V gene, J gene, clone size, CDR3 protein, CDR3 DNA. The D gene is left open where the match is weak. For some rows the clone size is stated as once, few or many, or as a class when expanded; others skip it.

.	TRBV7-9	TRBJ2-7	few	CASGSGVYEQYF	TGTGCCAGCGGGTCCGGTGTATACGAGCAGTACTTC
.	TRBV28	TRBJ2-1	once	CASSLSPANEQFF	TGTGCCAGCAGCCTTAGCCCGGCGAATGAGCAGTTCTTC
TRBD1	TRBV6-1	TRBJ2-5	.	CASREQGYQETQYF	TGTGCCAGCAGGGAACAGGGGTACCAAGAGACCCAGTACTTC
.	TRBV12-3/TRBV12-4	TRBJ2-3	.	CASASDTQYF	TGTGCCAGCGCATCCGATACGCAGTATTTT
.	TRBV27	TRBJ1-5	few	CASSLSSGIRNQPQHF	TGTGCCAGCAGTTTATCGTCCGGAATACGGAATCAGCCCCAGCATTTT
.	TRBV20-1	TRBJ1-1	.	CSAPLTDTEAFF	TGCAGTGCCCCCCTCACGGACACTGAAGCTTTCTTT
TRBD2	TRBV20-1	TRBJ2-7	many	CSASGLAVSYEQYF	TGCAGTGCTTCAGGACTAGCGGTATCCTACGAGCAGTACTTC
.	TRBV28	TRBJ1-6	many	CASSPGSSYNSPLHF	TGTGCCAGCAGTCCAGGGAGCTCCTATAATTCACCCCTCCACTTT
.	TRBV28	TRBJ2-7	many	CASSLSGALYEQYF	TGTGCCAGCAGTTTGTCAGGGGCTCTCTACGAGCAGTACTTC
.	TRBV12-3/TRBV12-4	TRBJ2-7	few	CASAWGKIYEQYF	TGTGCCAGCGCCTGGGGCAAGATTTACGAGCAGTACTTC
.	TRBV9	TRBJ2-5	.	CASSVGGTGGETQYF	TGTGCCAGCAGCGTAGGCGGGACTGGGGGAGAGACCCAGTACTTC
TRBD1	TRBV12-3/TRBV12-4	TRBJ1-1	many	CASSFRQGPNTEAFF	TGTGCCAGCAGTTTCCGACAGGGGCCGAACACTGAAGCTTTCTTT
.	TRBV4-1	TRBJ2-2	.	CASSQDHLGFPNTGELFF	TGCGCCAGCAGCCAAGATCACCTCGGATTTCCGAACACCGGGGAGCTGTTTTTT
TRBD2	TRBV4-1	TRBJ2-7	.	CASSPRREHSYEQYF	TGCGCCAGCAGCCCTCGGCGGGAGCACTCCTACGAGCAGTACTTC
TRBD2	TRBV24-1	TRBJ2-2	many	CAAGTSGNGAGELFF	TGTGCCGCAGGGACTAGCGGGAACGGGGCCGGGGAGCTGTTTTTT
.	TRBV12-3/TRBV12-4	TRBJ2-7	.	CAGSSRLYEQYF	TGTGCCGGCAGTTCCCGTTTGTACGAGCAGTACTTC
.	TRBV12-3/TRBV12-4	TRBJ1-1	many	CASGSFVNTEAFF	TGTGCCAGCGGCAGTTTCGTGAACACTGAAGCTTTCTTT
.	TRBV28	TRBJ2-2	many	CATLQMNTGELFF	TGTGCCACCCTTCAGATGAACACCGGGGAGCTGTTTTTT
.	TRBV7-9	TRBJ1-1	many	CASSLQGAGTEAFF	TGTGCCAGCAGCTTGCAGGGCGCTGGCACTGAAGCTTTCTTT
.	TRBV15	TRBJ2-7	many	CATSGGAIYEQYF	TGTGCCACCAGCGGAGGGGCCATATACGAGCAGTACTTC
.	TRBV2	TRBJ1-5	many	CASKIGTFERSNQPQHF	TGTGCCAGCAAAATAGGGACCTTCGAAAGAAGCAATCAGCCCCAGCATTTT
.	TRBV5-1	TRBJ1-4	many	CASSLESRPFIATNEKLFF	TGCGCCAGCAGCTTGGAGTCTCGCCCCTTCATTGCAACTAATGAAAAACTGTTTTTT
TRBD1	TRBV12-3/TRBV12-4	TRBJ1-5	many	CASRRQGWEPQHF	TGTGCCAGCAGGAGACAGGGTTGGGAGCCCCAGCATTTT
TRBD1	TRBV14	TRBJ1-2	.	CASKLSGTGGYGYTF	TGTGCCAGCAAACTTTCCGGGACAGGGGGCTATGGCTACACCTTC
TRBD1	TRBV7-3	TRBJ1-1	many	CASSMTGGMNTEAFF	TGTGCCAGCAGCATGACAGGGGGAATGAACACTGAAGCTTTCTTT
.	TRBV19	TRBJ1-4	.	CASLGIQNEKLFF	TGTGCCAGTTTGGGAATTCAGAATGAAAAACTGTTTTTT
.	TRBV28	TRBJ1-1	many	CASSLPSSVGTEAFF	TGTGCCAGCAGTTTACCCTCCTCCGTGGGCACTGAAGCTTTCTTT
.	TRBV29-1	TRBJ2-3	.	CSVRLSGATTDTQYF	TGCAGCGTTCGCCTGAGCGGAGCGACCACAGATACGCAGTATTTT
.	TRBV28	TRBJ1-5	many	CASSLASLVSVDNQPQHF	TGTGCCAGCAGTTTGGCCTCGTTGGTGTCAGTCGACAATCAGCCCCAGCATTTT
TRBD2	TRBV20-1	TRBJ2-2	few	CSAKGGRGTGELFF	TGCAGTGCCAAAGGCGGGAGGGGCACCGGGGAGCTGTTTTTT
TRBD1	TRBV9	TRBJ1-2	few	CASSVGGQATYGYTF	TGTGCCAGCAGCGTAGGAGGACAGGCCACTTATGGCTACACCTTC
TRBD1	TRBV11-2	TRBJ1-4	many	CASSVQGRGEKLFF	TGTGCCAGCAGCGTACAGGGGAGGGGTGAAAAACTGTTTTTT
TRBD2	TRBV6-1	TRBJ2-2	many	CASSVEGGPLTGELFF	TGTGCCAGCAGTGTTGAGGGAGGGCCACTGACCGGGGAGCTGTTTTTT
.	TRBV7-9	TRBJ2-3	few	CASSLDKKTWDTDTQYF	TGTGCCAGCAGCTTGGACAAAAAGACGTGGGACACAGATACGCAGTATTTT
.	TRBV30	TRBJ1-5	.	CAWGEEQLFTPQHF	TGTGCCTGGGGTGAGGAGCAGCTTTTCACGCCCCAGCATTTT
TRBD1	TRBV19	TRBJ1-6	.	CASSPGTGRNSPLHF	TGTGCCAGTAGTCCCGGGACAGGGCGTAATTCACCCCTCCACTTT
.	TRBV15	TRBJ1-1	many	CATSRGGAGEAFF	TGTGCCACCAGCAGAGGGGGAGCCGGAGAAGCTTTCTTT
.	TRBV20-1	TRBJ1-5	few	CSARARSEVGNQPQHF	TGCAGTGCTAGAGCCCGATCAGAGGTAGGCAATCAGCCCCAGCATTTT
TRBD2	TRBV12-3/TRBV12-4	TRBJ2-5	many	CASSSRTSEQTQYF	TGTGCCAGCAGTTCGAGGACTAGCGAACAGACCCAGTACTTC